The 9 T cell receptor beta chains in this list originate from one sample, sequenced in a study of blood T cell repertoires in COVID-19. The table came from immunoSEQ multiplex PCR; TCRdb's copy has only in-frame clones and leaves some out. Among 200,000 or so clones, 65% to 90% were seen once, and the ten largest hold about 4.1%. The sequencing input was PBMCs or T cells enriched from blood (not recorded which). These receptor sequences come from a woman between 40 and 55 years old with acute COVID-19.

V usage is TRBV28 and J usage is TRBJ2-5; 8 positions match TRBD2. The germline CDR1 and CDR2 sequences are MDHEN and SYDVKM. The V segment lost 6 bases and the J segment 4 bases; nucleotides outside the gene matches: 7. This CDR3 region has 14 residues. DNA of the CDR3: TGTGCCAGCAGCGTCGGGGGGGGGCGAGAGACCCAGTACTTC. Translated, it gives CASSVGGGRETQYF.

This chain links TRBV7-3 with TRBJ1-2, with 9 bases that match TRBD1. From germline, CDR1 is SGHTA and CDR2 FQGTGA. CDR3 length: 13 residues. V shed 5 bases and J 2 bases; nucleotides not matched to a gene: 0. In nucleotides, the CDR3 is TGTGCCAGCAGCACAGGGGGCAACTATGGCTACACCTTC. It translates to CASSTGGNYGYTF. The full variable domain, with the rest looked up from reference TRBV7-3 and TRBJ1-2, is GAGVSQTPSNKVTEKGKYVELRCDPISGHTALYWYRQSLGQGPEFLIYFQGTGAADDSGLPNDRFFAVRPEGSVSTLKIQRTERGDSAVYLCASSTGGNYGYTFGSGTRLTVV.

V usage is TRBV6-2 or TRBV6-3 and J usage is TRBJ1-5, with D hard to call. This CDR3 spans 15 amino acids. The V gene's germline CDR1 is MNHEY and CDR2 SVGEGT. V was clipped by 0 bases and J by 5 bases, with 11 bases between them. The CDR3 reads CASSYSWAEDQPQHF. CDR3 bases: TGTGCCAGCAGTTACTCCTGGGCAGAAGATCAGCCCCAGCATTTT.

The rearrangement uses TRBV7-8 and TRBJ2-2, with D maybe TRBD1 (6 bases). The CDR3 is made up of 14 amino acids. Trimming stripped 5 bases from V and 4 bases from J, with 11 bases between. Germline CDR1 and CDR2: SGHVS and FQNEAQ. CDR3 sequence: CASSQGQRTGELFF. CDR3 sequence (DNA): TGTGCCAGCAGCCAGGGACAACGCACCGGGGAGCTGTTTTTT.

This sequence joins TRBV5-6 and TRBJ2-7, with D hard to call. V shed 0 bases and J shed 3 bases, with 7 bases lying between them. Looked up from germline, CDR1 is SGHDT and CDR2 is YYEEEE. This CDR3 spans 13 amino acids. CDR3 in DNA: TGTGCCAGCAGCTTGGAACAGTTCTACGAGCAGTACTTC. This encodes CASSLEQFYEQYF.

CDR3 protein: CASSHADSRGTEAFF. CDR3 DNA sequence: TGTGCCAGCAGCCACGCGGATTCCCGGGGCACTGAAGCTTTCTTT. J is TRBJ1-1 and V is TRBV3-1 (or the pseudogene TRBV3-2); D unclear. This CDR3 comprises 15 residues. With 3 bases removed from V and 4 bases from J, the gap between germline ends came to 15 bases. Germline CDR1 and CDR2: LGHDT and YNNKEL (reference sequence).

The V and J genes are TRBV5-1 and TRBJ2-1; D perhaps matches TRBD1 (6 bases). This CDR3 spans 15 amino acids. Trimming took 3 bases from V and 5 from J, leaving 15 bases between them. Per germline, CDR1 SGHRS and CDR2 YFSETQ. CDR3 sequence reads: CASSSQGSRDNEQFF. Written as DNA, the CDR3 is TGCGCCAGCAGCTCGCAGGGGAGTAGGGACAATGAGCAGTTCTTC.

This chain connects TRBV6-5 to TRBJ2-5; D is unresolved. Trimming took 0 bases from V and 5 from J, leaving 13 bases between them. Germline values: CDR1 MNHEY, CDR2 SVGAGI. CDR3 length: 15 residues. This CDR3 is CASSYSSGAGETQYF. CDR3 DNA: TGTGCCAGCAGTTACTCGTCGGGTGCTGGGGAGACCCAGTACTTC.

The CDR3 DNA sequence: TGTGCCTGGAGCGCCTTTGGGGGGGCAAGAGAAGCTTTCTTT. Translated, it gives CAWSAFGGAREAFF. The rearrangement joins TRBV30 to TRBJ1-1; a weak D match, TRBD1 (6 bases). Germline CDR1 reads GTSNPN; CDR2 reads SVGIG (reference sequence). The V end was cut by 3 bases, the J end by 8 bases, with 19 bases between. This CDR3 is 14 amino acids long. The variable domain in full, with the rest retrieved from reference TRBV30 and TRBJ1-1, is SQTIHQWPATLVQPVGSPLSLECTVEGTSNPNLYWYRQAAGRGLQLLFYSVGIGQISSEVPQNLSASRPQDRQFILSSKKLLLSDSGFYLCAWSAFGGAREAFFGQGTRLTVV.